A selection of T cell receptor beta chains follows, all from one sample in a study of blood T cell repertoires in COVID-19. Assay used: immunoSEQ multiplex PCR; TCRdb lists only in-frame clones, some missing. The sample records approximately 380,000 clones, approximately 89% being singletons. Sequenced input: PBMCs or T cells enriched from blood (not recorded which). These receptors were collected from a middle-aged woman who had been exposed to COVID-19. Each CDR3 is given with its conserved first and last residue. D genes are given only for firm matches. Clone size is stated in some rows and not others, as once, few, many or a class when expanded.

>TRBV30|NA|TRBJ1-6|TRBD1
CAWSPGQGIVSPLHF
TGTGCCTGGAGCCCAGGACAGGGGATCGTATCACCCCTCCACTTT
>TRBV11-2|NA|TRBJ1-3|TRBD1
CASSATGGSGNTIYF
TGTGCCAGCAGCGCAACAGGGGGCTCTGGAAACACCATATATTTT
>TRBV12-3/TRBV12-4|NA|TRBJ2-2|NA
CASSRGTGELFF
TGTGCCAGCAGTAGAGGGACCGGGGAGCTGTTTTTT
>TRBV28|NA|TRBJ1-1|NA
CASSLGGGIATEAFF
TGTGCCAGCAGTTTAGGGGGAGGGATCGCCACTGAAGCTTTCTTT
>TRBV19|NA|TRBJ1-5|TRBD1
CASSILAGGRSNQPQHF
TGTGCCAGTAGTATCTTGGCAGGGGGGAGAAGCAATCAGCCCCAGCATTTT
>TRBV7-6|NA|TRBJ1-1|NA
CASSQGGGSPEAFF
TGTGCCAGCAGCCAAGGAGGAGGATCCCCTGAAGCTTTCTTT
>TRBV11-2|NA|TRBJ1-2|NA
CASSLVARGVVLGYTF
TGTGCCAGCAGCTTAGTAGCAAGGGGTGTAGTTTTAGGCTACACCTTC
>TRBV18|NA|TRBJ2-3|TRBD2
CASSSRPPVSGGSTDTQYF
TGTGCCAGCTCATCGCGTCCCCCTGTTAGCGGGGGTAGCACAGATACGCAGTATTTT
>TRBV5-1|NA|TRBJ2-1|NA
CASTYGDSIAYNEQFF
TGCGCCAGCACCTACGGCGACAGTATCGCCTACAATGAGCAGTTCTTC
>TRBV5-1|NA|TRBJ1-1|TRBD1
CASSLQGKEGTEAFF
TGCGCCAGCAGCTTACAGGGGAAAGAGGGCACTGAAGCTTTCTTT
>TRBV11-3|NA|TRBJ1-1|NA
CASSLDLGWGSYTEAFF
TGTGCCAGCAGCTTAGATCTTGGATGGGGCTCTTACACTGAAGCTTTCTTT
>TRBV27|NA|TRBJ1-2|NA
CASSLTPGSYGYTF
TGTGCCAGCAGTTTAACCCCGGGGAGCTATGGCTACACCTTC
>TRBV7-2|NA|TRBJ1-5|NA
CASSPFSGGQPQHF
TGTGCCAGCAGCCCCTTCTCGGGGGGTCAGCCCCAGCATTTT
>TRBV6-6|NA|TRBJ2-1|NA
CASSYSITVNEQFF
TGTGCCAGCAGTTACTCAATCACAGTCAATGAGCAGTTCTTC
>TRBV12-5|NA|TRBJ2-3|TRBD2
CASGLVVSGNADTQYF
TGTGCTAGTGGTTTGGTGGTTAGCGGGAACGCAGATACGCAGTATTTT
>TRBV7-8|NA|TRBJ1-6|NA
CASSKLNSPLHF
TGTGCCAGCAGCAAACTCAATTCACCCCTCCACTTT
>TRBV19|NA|TRBJ1-2|TRBD1
CASSPESRSGQGRSNYGYTF
TGTGCCAGTAGTCCGGAATCCCGTTCAGGACAGGGACGTTCTAACTATGGCTACACCTTC
>TRBV10-1|NA|TRBJ1-4|NA
CATAKGREEKLFF
TGCGCCACCGCAAAGGGGAGGGAGGAAAAACTGTTTTTT
>TRBV9|NA|TRBJ1-5|NA
CASSTGRQTNQPQHF
TGTGCCAGCAGCACCGGCCGACAGACCAATCAGCCCCAGCATTTT
>TRBV27|NA|TRBJ2-7|TRBD2
CASSLGLAYEQYF
TGTGCCAGCAGTTTAGGACTAGCCTACGAGCAGTACTTC
>TRBV2|few|TRBJ2-7|NA
CASQPIQYSEQYF
TGTGCCAGCCAGCCCATACAGTACTCCGAGCAGTACTTC
>TRBV10-3|once|TRBJ2-1|NA
CAITGGETRPEQFF
TGTGCCATCACGGGGGGCGAGACCCGACCTGAGCAGTTCTTC
>TRBV6-5|NA|TRBJ2-3|NA
CASSYNTGITDTQYF
TGTGCCAGCAGTTATAATACGGGGATCACAGATACGCAGTATTTT
>TRBV27|NA|TRBJ2-1|NA
CASSLRGYNEQFF
TGTGCCAGCAGTTTAAGGGGATACAATGAGCAGTTCTTC
>TRBV7-8|NA|TRBJ2-1|NA
CASSLDEQRVEQFF
TGTGCCAGCAGCTTAGATGAGCAGCGTGTGGAGCAGTTCTTC
>TRBV15|once|TRBJ2-7|TRBD2
CATSRGGGGLSYEQYF
TGTGCCACCAGCAGAGGGGGCGGGGGACTCTCCTACGAGCAGTACTTC
>TRBV7-3|NA|TRBJ1-2|TRBD1
CASSSQGGTGGAGGYTF
TGTGCCAGCAGCTCGCAGGGAGGGACAGGGGGCGCGGGAGGCTACACCTTC
>TRBV7-9|NA|TRBJ1-5|NA
CASSQREGQPQHF
TGTGCCAGCAGCCAGAGGGAGGGTCAGCCCCAGCATTTT
>TRBV5-5|NA|TRBJ2-5|TRBD2
CASSLDPGLAGGQWETQYF
TGTGCCAGCAGCTTGGATCCGGGACTAGCGGGGGGCCAATGGGAGACCCAGTACTTC
>TRBV29-1|NA|TRBJ1-1|NA
CSVPGGTEAFF
TGCAGCGTCCCCGGCGGGACTGAAGCTTTCTTT
>TRBV30|NA|TRBJ1-2|NA
CAWTLTQNYGYTF
TGTGCCTGGACCCTGACACAAAACTATGGCTACACCTTC
>TRBV18|NA|TRBJ1-5|TRBD1
CASSPGQGEPQHF
TGTGCCAGCTCACCAGGCCAGGGGGAGCCCCAGCATTTT
>TRBV18|NA|TRBJ2-1|TRBD2
CASSPKTSGIHNEQFF
TGTGCCAGCTCACCCAAGACTAGCGGGATTCACAATGAGCAGTTCTTC
>TRBV7-6|NA|TRBJ1-5|NA
CASSLSGGEASNQPQHF
TGTGCCAGCAGCTTATCGGGAGGCGAAGCCAGCAATCAGCCCCAGCATTTT
>TRBV27|NA|TRBJ1-1|TRBD1
CASRRDRVNTEAFF
TGTGCCAGCCGCCGGGACAGGGTGAACACTGAAGCTTTCTTT
>TRBV30|once|TRBJ1-4|NA
CAWSRGLDEKLFF
TGTGCCTGGAGTCGCGGGTTGGATGAAAAACTGTTTTTT
>TRBV3-1/TRBV3-2|NA|TRBJ1-2|NA
CASGGDYGYTF
TGCGCTTCGGGAGGGGACTATGGCTACACCTTC
>TRBV7-8|NA|TRBJ1-2|NA
CASSLGPLYGYTF
TGTGCCAGCAGCTTAGGGCCCCTCTATGGCTACACCTTC
>TRBV29-1|NA|TRBJ2-3|NA
CSAQVSADTQYF
TGCAGCGCACAAGTTAGCGCAGATACGCAGTATTTT
>TRBV6-5|NA|TRBJ1-6|NA
CASSYHGDRTYSPLHF
TGTGCCAGCAGTTACCACGGCGACAGGACCTATTCACCCCTCCACTTT
>TRBV5-1|NA|TRBJ1-6|NA
CASSLDGSSYNSPLHF
TGCGCCAGCAGCTTGGATGGGAGCTCCTATAATTCACCCCTCCACTTT
>TRBV6-2/TRBV6-3|NA|TRBJ1-2|NA
CASSSGQPAVDGYTF
TGTGCCAGCAGCTCAGGCCAGCCTGCAGTGGATGGCTACACCTTC
>TRBV24-1|NA|TRBJ1-5|NA
CATSDKGVYSNQPQHF
TGTGCCACCAGTGATAAAGGGGTCTATAGCAATCAGCCCCAGCATTTT
>TRBV30|NA|TRBJ1-1|NA
CAWSVPAGITEAFF
TGTGCCTGGAGTGTTCCGGCAGGGATCACTGAAGCTTTCTTT
>TRBV12-5|NA|TRBJ2-1|TRBD2
CASGLVLGTSGNEQFF
TGTGCTAGTGGTTTGGTACTGGGGACTAGCGGGAATGAGCAGTTCTTC
>TRBV5-8|NA|TRBJ2-4|NA
CASSLGRIAKNIQYF
TGTGCCAGCAGCTTAGGGAGAATAGCCAAAAACATTCAGTACTTC
>TRBV7-2|few|TRBJ2-2|NA
CASSLVSGYTGELFF
TGTGCCAGCAGCTTAGTATCAGGATACACCGGGGAGCTGTTTTTT
>TRBV7-9|NA|TRBJ2-7|NA
CASSPEGGPYEQYF
TGTGCCAGCAGCCCGGAGGGGGGGCCGTACGAGCAGTACTTC
>TRBV30|NA|TRBJ1-1|TRBD1
CAWNRGFGTEAFF
TGTGCCTGGAACAGGGGGTTTGGGACTGAAGCTTTCTTT
>TRBV7-9|few|TRBJ2-5|NA
CASSNIQETQYF
TGTGCCAGCAGCAATATACAAGAGACCCAGTACTTC
>TRBV5-6|NA|TRBJ2-3|TRBD2
CASSSGGSGGVSDTQYF
TGTGCCAGCAGCTCCGGGGGGAGCGGGGGTGTTAGCGATACGCAGTATTTT
>TRBV28|NA|TRBJ1-2|NA
CASRTGSYGYTF
TGTGCCAGCAGAACAGGGAGCTATGGCTACACCTTC
>TRBV10-1|few|TRBJ2-3|TRBD2
CASSESRGTSGSIDTQYF
TGCGCCAGCAGTGAGTCGAGGGGGACTAGCGGGAGCATCGATACGCAGTATTTT
>TRBV12-3/TRBV12-4|NA|TRBJ2-1|NA
CASSRKQGQFF
TGTGCCAGCAGCCGGAAGCAGGGGCAGTTCTTC
>TRBV7-2|NA|TRBJ2-5|TRBD2
CASSLAQGTSRKTQYF
TGTGCCAGCAGCTTAGCGCAGGGGACTAGTAGGAAGACCCAGTACTTC
>TRBV7-2|NA|TRBJ2-7|TRBD1
CASSRTGNPHEQYF
TGTGCCAGCAGTAGGACAGGGAACCCCCACGAGCAGTACTTC
>TRBV5-1|NA|TRBJ1-4|TRBD1
CASSSGQYNEKLFF
TGCGCCAGCAGCTCGGGACAGTATAATGAAAAACTGTTTTTT
>TRBV5-5|NA|TRBJ2-7|NA
CASSLASTGYEQYF
TGTGCCAGCAGCTTGGCTTCGACAGGCTACGAGCAGTACTTC
>TRBV21-1|NA|TRBJ2-2|NA
CASSRDRGPTTGELFF
TGTGCCAGCAGCAGGGACAGGGGGCCGACCACCGGGGAGCTGTTTTTT